This TCR beta chain came from a study of cytomegalovirus exposure and HLA in healthy donors. Note on this clone: Its antigen is still unknown.

This CDR3 spans 15 amino acids. The germline CDR1 and CDR2 sequences are ENHRY and SYGVKD. General study findings and limits: In an earlier analysis, in approximately 570 donors, most V segments appeared productive either ~90% or ~30% of the time.

13 Jbeta primers and 60 Vbeta primers were used for the PCR. Profiled with immunoSEQ multiplex PCR; TCRdb holds only in-frame clones, not every one. The sample carries over 150,000 clones, 70% to 80% recorded once. This chain links TRBV10-3 with TRBJ2-5; 10 nucleotides agree with TRBD1. The better agreement between TRBJ2-7 and the DNA end casts doubt on the J call. The sample taken for sequencing was PBMCs. The source of this sequence is a male donor in good health and CMV-seronegative. CDR3 coding DNA: TGTGCCATCAGCCACTTACGGGACAGGGGCTACGAGCAGTACTTC. Translation gives CAISHLRDRGYEQYF.